This T cell receptor beta chain was recorded in a study of cytomegalovirus exposure and HLA in healthy donors (dated by TCRdb to 2017 to 2019). For the wider study: According to a later analysis, one platform produced both the approximately 110 validation repertoires and the 670 or so repertoires of the first cohort. Besides the first cohort of more than 650 subjects, a separate validation cohort made up of over 100 different subjects was used. High-throughput TCR immunosequencing, statistical association of individual TCRs with disease status, and machine learning were combined to predict cytomegalovirus infection status. The study aimed to test whether signatures of past pathogen exposure could be identified by cataloging public T cell receptors.

In regard to this clone: Its specific antigen is unknown. No base-level quality is on record; no much larger clone is a single base apart.

Separate from the roughly 700-subject first cohort, the validation cohort of roughly 130 subjects was the group to which the donors belonged. Results the study describes overall, beyond this receptor: All 120 or so repertoires were used to score co-occurrence in the validation cohort in a later analysis, because that analysis had no HLA typing for the cohort. According to the authors, the approach could potentially be generalized to other disease states and immunological phenotypes. Cytomegalovirus status was reported to be diagnosed by the classifier with high specificity and sensitivity in both the original and validation cohorts. In a later analysis, TCRs clustered in the first cohort were found to also tend to co-occur in the approximately 120 validation repertoires, with roughly 93% of cluster scores above 0. A few of the identified cytomegalovirus-associated TCR beta chains were confirmed in vitro to be specific for cytomegalovirus antigens. While some public TCRs were present in many individuals, most TCR sequences turned up only very rarely across donors. The study gave a list of over 150 TCR beta chains associated with cytomegalovirus.

Library construction relied on the immunoSEQ multiplex PCR assay. The authors processed their data as follows. To diagnose cytomegalovirus status from the catalog of TCR beta chain sequences, a statistical classification framework was built. This is the immuneACCESS table as TCRdb keeps it, with only in-frame sequences that have V and J called. A part of the clones is gone; compared with another copy, unresolved V genes explain less than half, and the rest is unexplained. V and J calls and clone size are copied from that table; D and trimming were computed from the DNA. This sample gives 38,000 or so clones in total; roughly 93% of them show up just once. The ten largest clonotypes hold around 3.4% of the sample. The CDR3 runs 14 residues from the cysteine to the phenylalanine. Here the CDR3 DNA is all that survives: 42 bases in frame from base 1. CDR1 is given as SEHNR and CDR2 as FQNEAQ, both from the germline V gene (reference sequence). V is clipped by 7 bases and J by 6 bases, and the sequence between their germline boundaries is 15 bases long.

The chain was built from TRBV7-9 and TRBJ2-2; D gene: possibly TRBD2, on 6 matching bases. The receptor was isolated from a man between 18 and 35 years old in good health and CMV-seronegative. What was sequenced was PBMCs. The DNA sequence is as follows: TGTGCCAGCAACCCCATGACTAGGTCCGGGGAGCTGTTTTTT. Its coded protein is CASNPMTRSGELFF.